The 32 T cell receptor beta chains presented below share a single source sample, sequenced in a study of blood T cell repertoires in COVID-19. Clones were sequenced by immunoSEQ multiplex PCR, and TCRdb holds only the in-frame ones, with some missing. The sample yields approximately 44,000 clones, around nine tenths seen once. Specimen: peripheral blood. The origin of the receptors is a woman in her thirties or forties with acute or convalescent COVID-19.

The chain recombines TRBV6-6 with TRBJ1-2; D remains ambiguous. V lost 7 bases, J lost 0 bases, and 6 bases lay in between. Germline V gives CDR1 MNHNY, CDR2 SVGAGI (reference sequence). There are 12 residues in the CDR3. This CDR3 is CASTGTNYGYTF. CDR3 nucleotide sequence: TGTGCCAGCACGGGGACTAACTATGGCTACACCTTC.

This clone was observed a handful of times. V is TRBV27 and J is TRBJ2-1; TRBD2 matches 9 bases. V lost 7 bases and J lost 6; bases outside the gene matches: 13. The CDR3 covers 16 residues. Germline loops: CDR1 MNHEY, CDR2 SMNVEV (reference sequence). CDR3 DNA sequence: TGTGCCAGCACCACTTTAGGGAGACTAGCGGTCAATGAGCAGTTCTTC. Its protein product is CASTTLGRLAVNEQFF.

The chain employs TRBV28 and TRBJ1-1, with no clear D. Trimming took 5 bases from V and 10 from J, leaving 11 bases between them. Germline lookup yields CDR1 MDHEN and CDR2 SYDVKM. CDR3 size: 11 residues. CDR3 residues: CASSTAAGAFF. CDR3 nucleotide sequence: TGTGCCAGCAGTACAGCGGCGGGAGCTTTCTTT.

The chain uses TRBV6-6 and TRBJ2-7; TRBD1 matches 10 bases. The germline CDR1 and CDR2 sequences are MNHNY and SVGAGI (reference sequence). V lost 5 bases and J lost 5; bases outside the gene matches: 3. This CDR3 comprises 13 residues. The CDR3, as DNA: TGTGCCAGCAGTGGACAGGGGGTAGACGAGCAGTACTTC. Its protein is CASSGQGVDEQYF.

V usage is TRBV6-2 or TRBV6-3 and J usage is TRBJ2-7, with TRBD1 matching 10 bases. CDR1 MNHEY and CDR2 SVGEGT come from the germline V gene. The V gene end was trimmed by 4 bases and the J gene end by 1 base; junction bases not matched to a gene: 4. This CDR3 spans 15 amino acids. CDR3 sequence reads: CASSSSGQGSYEQYF. The DNA for the CDR3 is TGTGCCAGCAGTTCCTCGGGACAGGGGTCCTACGAGCAGTACTTC.

This clone was found once. The chain recombines TRBV29-1 with TRBJ2-7; 9 bases match TRBD1. Germline V gene sequence: CDR1 SQVTM, CDR2 ANQGSEA. The CDR3 is 16 residues long. V shed 6 bases and J 1 base; nucleotides not matched to a gene: 13. CDR3: CSVARGLDRGSYEQYF. The DNA for the CDR3 is TGCAGCGTAGCCAGGGGTCTGGACAGGGGTTCCTACGAGCAGTACTTC.

This clone came up once. The chain employs TRBV12-3 or TRBV12-4 and TRBJ1-1; D uncertain. The V end lost 3 bases, the J end lost 3 bases, and 8 bases lay between the germline ends. The CDR3 is made up of 13 amino acids. The CDR3 region is CASSFGFYTEAFF. CDR3 nucleotide sequence: TGTGCCAGCAGTTTCGGGTTCTACACTGAAGCTTTCTTT.

The chain is built from TRBV28 and TRBJ1-1; no firm D call. Per germline, CDR1 MDHEN and CDR2 SYDVKM. The CDR3 has 14 amino acids. Trimming cost V 1 base and J 0 bases, with 6 bases left between them. The CDR3 loop reads CASSLSQMNTEAFF. The CDR3, as DNA: TGTGCCAGCAGTTTATCCCAGATGAACACTGAAGCTTTCTTT.

The chain recombines TRBV12-3 or TRBV12-4 with TRBJ2-1; no clear D gene. V lost 2 bases, J lost 5 bases, and 7 bases lay in between. There are 13 residues in the CDR3. The CDR3, as DNA: TGTGCCAGCAGTTTAAGCCCAAACAATGAGCAGTTCTTC. This gives the protein CASSLSPNNEQFF.

The chain joins TRBV19 to TRBJ1-1, with D perhaps TRBD1 (5 bases). Germline V gives CDR1 LNHDA, CDR2 SQIVND (reference sequence). Trimming left V 3 bases short and J 1 base short, with 15 bases between. The CDR3 contains 16 residues. The CDR3 loop is CASSIWQGVTNTEAFF. CDR3 DNA sequence: TGTGCCAGTAGTATTTGGCAGGGTGTGACGAACACTGAAGCTTTCTTT.

V gene TRBV19 combines with J gene TRBJ1-4; TRBD1 matches at 10 bases. The germline V gene has CDR1 LNHDA and CDR2 SQIVND (reference sequence). CDR3 length: 14 residues. Trimming removed 6 bases from V and 8 bases from J; junction bases left unmatched: 6. In nucleotides, the CDR3 is TGTGCCAGTAGGACAGGGGGCCAGGGAGAAAAACTGTTTTTT. Encoded protein: CASRTGGQGEKLFF. Supplemented by reference TRBV19 and TRBJ1-4, the full variable domain reads DGGITQSPKYLFRKEGQNVTLSCEQNLNHDAMYWYRQDPGQGLRLIYYSQIVNDFQKGDIAEGYSVSREKKESFPLTVTSAQKNPTAFYLCASRTGGQGEKLFFGSGTQLSVL.

The V gene is TRBV10-3, the J gene TRBJ1-1; D call uncertain. The CDR3 length is 16 residues. V dropped 0 bases and J dropped 9 bases, with 20 bases sitting between them. CDR1 and CDR2 from the germline V gene are ENHRY and SYGVKD. CDR3 coding DNA: TGTGCCATCAGTGAGTCGGAAGGAGCCTCCGACTCTAAAGCTTTCTTT. Encoded protein: CAISESEGASDSKAFF.

J is TRBJ1-4 and V is TRBV29-1, with D possibly being TRBD1 (5 bases). There are 11 residues in the CDR3. In germline, CDR1 is SQVTM, CDR2 ANQGSEA. Trimming stripped 6 bases from V and 7 bases from J, with 9 bases between. Written as DNA, the CDR3 is TGCAGCGTCCAGGGCGGTGAAAAACTGTTTTTT. Its translation: CSVQGGEKLFF.

V and J are TRBV3-1 (or the pseudogene TRBV3-2) and TRBJ1-2; no clear D. The V end was cut by 0 bases, the J end by 6 bases, with 14 bases between. Per the germline V gene, CDR1 is LGHDT and CDR2 is YNNKEL (reference sequence). The CDR3 extends over 15 amino acids. CDR3 nucleotides: TGTGCCAGCAGCCAAGAGGCCGTGCCCCTTAATGGCTACACCTTC. This sequence encodes CASSQEAVPLNGYTF.

V gene TRBV6-6 combines with J gene TRBJ1-6; D not certain. The germline gives CDR1 MNHNY, CDR2 SVGAGI (reference sequence). Trimming cost V 5 bases and J 6 bases, with 8 bases left between them. The CDR3 is made up of 13 amino acids. The CDR3 bases are TGTGCCAGCAGTCTGACGGGTAATTCACCCCTCCACTTT. Its protein is CASSLTGNSPLHF.

The gene calls are TRBV28 and TRBJ1-6; the D gene is possibly TRBD1 (6 bases). Between the trimmed V and J ends, which lost 4 bases and 0 bases, there was a span of 10 bases. Germline CDR1 and CDR2: MDHEN and SYDVKM. This CDR3 spans 16 amino acids. The DNA for the CDR3 is TGTGCCAGCAGTTCATACAGGGTCTCCTATAATTCACCCCTCCACTTT. Translated: CASSSYRVSYNSPLHF. Looking up the rest from reference TRBV28 and TRBJ1-6 gives the full variable domain: DVKVTQSSRYLVKRTGEKVFLECVQDMDHENMFWYRQDPGLGLRLIYFSYDVKMKEKGDIPEGYSVSREKKERFSLILESASTNQTSMYLCASSSYRVSYNSPLHFGNGTRLTVT.

This clone has just a few counts. The rearrangement joins TRBV20-1 to TRBJ1-1; D is unclear. CDR1 and CDR2 (germline): DFQATT, SNEGSKA (reference sequence). The CDR3 length is 13 residues. Trimming took off 3 bases at V and 1 base at J, with 9 bases between the two ends. As DNA, the CDR3 is TGCAGTGCTAGTTCTCCGGGGAACACTGAAGCTTTCTTT. Translated: CSASSPGNTEAFF.

V gene TRBV6-2 or TRBV6-3 combines with J gene TRBJ1-2; a weak D match, TRBD1 (6 bases). This CDR3 has 14 amino acids. CDR1 is MNHEY and CDR2 is SVGEGT in the germline V gene. Between the trimmed V and J ends, which lost 6 bases and 6 bases, there was a span of 17 bases. The DNA for the CDR3 is TGTGCCAGCAGCATACCCTTGGGGGCACATGGCTACACCTTC. This translates into CASSIPLGAHGYTF.

The rearrangement links TRBV25-1 to TRBJ2-1; TRBD2 agrees at 11 bases. J was trimmed by 4 bases and V by 1 base; bases with no gene match: 3. The V gene's germline CDR1 is MGHDK and CDR2 SYGVNS. The CDR3 is 16 residues long. The CDR3 bases are TGTGCCAGCAGTGAATTTAGCGGGAGGGTATACAATGAGCAGTTCTTC. It yields the protein CASSEFSGRVYNEQFF.

The chain combines TRBV5-1 with TRBJ2-6; D is ambiguous. CDR3 length: 14 amino acids. In germline, CDR1 is SGHRS, CDR2 YFSETQ. Trimming shortened V by 3 bases and J by 0 bases, and 4 bases separated the two germline ends. DNA for the CDR3: TGCGCCAGCAGCTCGTACTCTGGGGCCAACGTCCTGACTTTC. Protein sequence: CASSSYSGANVLTF.

The chain joins TRBV6-5 to TRBJ1-2; tentatively, D is TRBD1 (6 bases). V lost 8 bases and J lost 6, with 22 bases in between. This CDR3 is 15 amino acids long. Germline CDR1 reads MNHEY; CDR2 reads SVGAGI. The CDR3 protein is CASGLPSTGEDGYTF. Here the CDR3 DNA reads TGTGCCAGCGGATTACCCTCGACAGGCGAGGATGGCTACACCTTC.

This chain joins TRBV20-1 and TRBJ1-6; unclear D gene. Germline V CDR1 and CDR2: DFQATT, SNEGSKA (reference sequence). The V and J ends lost 3 bases and 0 bases respectively, with 6 bases between them. This CDR3 has 14 residues. The CDR3 here is CSASDGSYNSPLHF. CDR3 DNA: TGCAGTGCTAGTGACGGCTCCTATAATTCACCCCTCCACTTT.

The V gene is TRBV7-9, the J gene TRBJ1-1; tentative D call: TRBD1 (5 bases). The germline gives CDR1 SEHNR, CDR2 FQNEAQ (reference sequence). The CDR3 length is 13 residues. The V and J ends lost 7 bases and 1 base respectively, with 10 bases between them. The CDR3 nucleotides are TGTGCCAGCAACGGACACGGGAACACTGAAGCTTTCTTT. Amino acids: CASNGHGNTEAFF.

The DNA of the CDR3 is TGTGCCAGCAGTTACTCGCGACAGGGGAATCAGCCCCAGCATTTT. It translates to CASSYSRQGNQPQHF. The genes are TRBV6-5 and TRBJ1-5, with 8 bases matching TRBD1. Trimming took 0 bases from V and 4 from J; bases not matched to a gene: 2. This CDR3 is built from 15 residues. Germline V gene sequence: CDR1 MNHEY, CDR2 SVGAGI.

The chain joins TRBV12-3 or TRBV12-4 to TRBJ2-3; D not resolved. There are 12 residues in the CDR3. The germline V and J ends were trimmed by 6 bases and 5 bases, with 9 bases remaining between them. The CDR3 spells CASRPRGDTQYF. Written as DNA, the CDR3 is TGTGCCAGCAGGCCCCGAGGAGATACGCAGTATTTT.

This chain joins TRBV5-4 and TRBJ2-6, with 9 bases lining up with TRBD1. With V trimmed by 3 bases and J by 0 bases, 10 bases remained unmatched. The CDR3 has 19 amino acids. Germline-derived CDR1 and CDR2 are SGHNT and YYREEE (reference sequence). DNA for the CDR3: TGTGCCAGCAGCTCTGGACCGGGACAGGGCAGCTCTGGGGCCAACGTCCTGACTTTC. It specifies CASSSGPGQGSSGANVLTF.

The rearrangement links TRBV13 to TRBJ2-5; TRBD2 is a possible D gene (6 bases). Germline CDR1 PRHDT, CDR2 FYEKMQ (reference sequence). V gave up 3 bases and J gave up 4 bases, with 12 bases separating them. The CDR3 has 14 residues. The CDR3 loop is CASSFLRERETQYF. The DNA for the CDR3 is TGTGCCAGCAGCTTCCTCCGGGAGCGAGAGACCCAGTACTTC.

This chain connects TRBV5-1 to TRBJ2-3; 16 nucleotides align to TRBD2. The CDR3 is made up of 17 amino acids. Germline values: CDR1 SGHRS, CDR2 YFSETQ. The V gene end was trimmed by 0 bases and the J gene end by 10 bases; junction bases not matched to a gene: 8. As DNA, the CDR3 is TGCGCCAGCAGCTTGGCGGAGGGACTAGCGGGAGGGGGATCGCAGTATTTT. Translated: CASSLAEGLAGGGSQYF.

The gene calls are TRBV7-8 and TRBJ1-6, with D perhaps matching TRBD1 (6 bases). Germline values: CDR1 SGHVS, CDR2 FQNEAQ. This CDR3 has 17 residues. V was shortened by 1 base and J by 3 bases, with 13 bases between the two germline ends. The CDR3 region is CASSLENGQFYNSPLHF. The CDR3 region has the DNA TGTGCCAGCAGCTTAGAGAACGGACAGTTCTATAATTCACCCCTCCACTTT.

The chain uses TRBV7-2 and TRBJ2-1, with 9 bases identical to TRBD2. Germline-derived CDR1 and CDR2 are SGHTA and FQGNSA. There are 16 residues in the CDR3. V lost 2 bases to trimming and J lost 7 bases; unmatched junction nucleotides: 9. The CDR3 here is CASSLPLAGASNEQFF. CDR3 nucleotide sequence: TGTGCCAGCAGCTTACCCTTAGCGGGAGCTTCTAATGAGCAGTTCTTC.

The J gene is TRBJ1-2, the V gene TRBV30; a weak D match, TRBD1 (6 bases). Trimming removed 1 base from V and 3 bases from J, with 15 bases in between. This CDR3 is built from 15 residues. Germline CDR1 GTSNPN, CDR2 SVGIG (reference sequence). The CDR3 bases are TGTGCCTGGAGTGAGCATTCCGGGACATACTATGGCTACACCTTC. Translated: CAWSEHSGTYYGYTF.

This sequence joins TRBV5-6 and TRBJ2-1; 9 bases are a match to TRBD1. The CDR3 runs to 15 residues. Germline values: CDR1 SGHDT, CDR2 YYEEEE. Germline trimming cut 7 bases from V and 6 bases from J; bases unmatched to any gene: 11. The CDR3 sequence is CASPFSPGQGNEQFF. In nucleotides, the CDR3 is TGTGCCAGCCCTTTTTCGCCGGGACAGGGCAATGAGCAGTTCTTC.